This is a list of T cell receptor beta chains from one sample in a study of control samples from healthy donors and cancer patients. The protocol was immunoSEQ multiplex PCR, while the TCRdb copy is restricted to in-frame clones and leaves out a portion. The sample includes about 100,000 clones, around 89% of them seen just once. Sequencing was performed on blood. The receptors were sampled from a young man in good health. CDR3s include the opening cysteine and the closing phenylalanine or tryptophan. The order of the fields is V gene, J gene, CDR3 protein.

TRBV11-2,TRBJ2-5,CASSPNEGWETQYF
TRBV4-2,TRBJ2-7,CASSQDPGAHYEQYF
TRBV19,TRBJ1-5,CASSILGQPQHF
TRBV28,TRBJ1-1,CASSLWTGTANTEAFF
TRBV18,TRBJ1-1,CASSLLEDTEAFF
TRBV28,TRBJ2-7,CASGETGRGEQYF
TRBV7-2,TRBJ1-1,CASSLVGLSDTEAFF
TRBV15,TRBJ2-7,CATSRAGGNGVEQYF
TRBV13,TRBJ2-3,CASSSQLEGVSTDTQYF
TRBV7-9,TRBJ2-5,CASSPDRYNYGETQYF
TRBV2,TRBJ2-3,CASSRLPTVSTDTQYF
TRBV13,TRBJ1-1,CASSSTHNREAFF
TRBV6-5,TRBJ1-1,CASRRQGNTEAFF
TRBV6-5,TRBJ2-5,CASSRQKETQYF
TRBV19,TRBJ2-2,CASSIGGNTGELFF
TRBV18,TRBJ1-1,CASSPAIGTEAFF
TRBV28,TRBJ2-7,CASRSGQGALREQYF
TRBV6-6,TRBJ1-5,CASSPSGRRQPQHF
TRBV19,TRBJ2-5,CASSIRSGVAQYF
TRBV6-2/TRBV6-3,TRBJ2-3,CASSLVGFAQYF
TRBV6-5,TRBJ1-2,CASKTGDFNYGYTF
TRBV4-2,TRBJ2-4,CASSQGETSRNIQYF
TRBV15,TRBJ1-4,CATSRRQGTTNEKLFF
TRBV7-9,TRBJ1-2,CASSLGAAGALGYTF
TRBV3-1/TRBV3-2,TRBJ2-3,CASSPIGRTDTQYF
TRBV19,TRBJ1-2,CASSIVGLGGGYTF
TRBV9,TRBJ2-1,CASSGDSGVYNEQFF
TRBV6-5,TRBJ1-5,CATRGAGRNQPQHF
TRBV30,TRBJ1-1,CAWSVRGRSIMNTEAFF
TRBV6-2/TRBV6-3,TRBJ2-7,CASSHSGTSNSYEQYF
TRBV6-1,TRBJ2-2,CASSGGLAGTPTSTGELFF
TRBV28,TRBJ2-6,CASSRTGYGANVLTF
TRBV5-6,TRBJ1-2,CASSLDNRPNYGYTF
TRBV7-8,TRBJ1-2,CASSRDRATGYTF
TRBV5-6,TRBJ2-7,CASRHKPGQGAYEQYF
TRBV29-1,TRBJ1-2,CSVEARQGSGDGYTF
TRBV15,TRBJ2-3,CATSKMLAGGTDTQYF
TRBV6-5,TRBJ2-7,CASSYSMGETYEQYF
TRBV6-4,TRBJ2-3,CASSAETGGADTQYF
TRBV18,TRBJ2-6,CASSPDRVWAGANVLTF
TRBV15,TRBJ2-2,CATSPVGQGGAGELFF
TRBV19,TRBJ2-2,CASSTRTGGGWELFF
TRBV6-5,TRBJ2-1,CASSPGTSGHNEQFF
TRBV3-1/TRBV3-2,TRBJ2-2,CASRISGTQNTGELFF
TRBV6-5,TRBJ1-1,CASSYSNRKNTEAFF
TRBV4-3,TRBJ1-6,CASSQDLRNSPLHF
TRBV6-5,TRBJ1-2,CAVQAFYGYTF